Each of the 17 T cell receptor beta chains below was sequenced from the same sample in a study of cytomegalovirus exposure and HLA in healthy donors. The PCR used 60 Vbeta and 13 Jbeta primers. Libraries were prepared by immunoSEQ multiplex PCR; TCRdb keeps only in-frame clonotypes and omits some of them. The sample contains roughly 100,000 clones, approximately 87% of which appear only once. The specimen was PBMCs. The receptors come from a man aged 40-55 years in good health and CMV-seronegative.

This rearrangement joins TRBV6-6 to TRBJ1-3, with TRBD1 identical over 7 bases. The CDR3 is 13 residues long. Germline CDR1 is MNHNY and CDR2 is SVGAGI (reference sequence). Trimming at V came to 6 bases and at J to 4 bases, leaving 3 bases not matched to a gene. CDR3 loop: CASREGQGNTIYF. The CDR3 region has the DNA TGTGCCAGCAGAGAGGGACAGGGAAACACCATATATTTT.

V gene TRBV18 combines with J gene TRBJ2-1; D gene uncertain. This CDR3 contains 15 residues. CDR1 is KGHSH and CDR2 is LQKENI in the germline V gene. V was trimmed by 2 bases and J by 8 bases, leaving 16 bases between them. For the CDR3, the DNA is TGTGCCAGCTCACCAGGATTCACCTTCGAGGATGAGCAGTTCTTC. This encodes CASSPGFTFEDEQFF.

CDR3 in DNA: TGTGCCAGCAGCCAAGGACAGACTACCGGGGAGCTGTTTTTT. This codes for CASSQGQTTGELFF. V gene TRBV7-3 combines with J gene TRBJ2-2, with D possibly being TRBD1 (6 bases). The CDR3 covers 14 residues. In germline, CDR1 is SGHTA, CDR2 FQGTGA. Trimming left V 5 bases short and J 5 bases short, with 12 bases between. The full variable domain, rest sourced from reference TRBV7-3 and TRBJ2-2, is GAGVSQTPSNKVTEKGKYVELRCDPISGHTALYWYRQSLGQGPEFLIYFQGTGAADDSGLPNDRFFAVRPEGSVSTLKIQRTERGDSAVYLCASSQGQTTGELFFGEGSRLTVL.

The chain employs TRBV5-1 and TRBJ1-1; D not certain. V was pared by 4 bases and J by 4 bases, with 11 bases between. Germline lookup yields CDR1 SGHRS and CDR2 YFSETQ. CDR3 length: 13 residues. CDR3: CASSGELPTEAFF. The CDR3 DNA follows: TGCGCCAGCAGCGGGGAGTTGCCCACTGAAGCTTTCTTT.

The chain employs TRBV5-8 and TRBJ2-3; TRBD2 matches at 14 bases. V lost 0 bases, J lost 6 bases, and 3 bases stayed unmatched. There are 16 residues in the CDR3. Germline lookup yields CDR1 SGHTS and CDR2 YDEGEE. CDR3 DNA sequence: TGTGCCAGCAGCTTGGGACTAGCGGGAGGGCTGGATACGCAGTATTTT. This gives the protein CASSLGLAGGLDTQYF.

This clone occurred a few times. This chain links TRBV5-1 with TRBJ2-5; 10 nucleotides line up with TRBD1. CDR1 is SGHRS, CDR2 YFSETQ, per germline. This CDR3 is 16 amino acids long. V lost 0 bases to trimming and J lost 4 bases; unmatched junction nucleotides: 6. The CDR3 DNA is TGCGCCAGCAGCTTGGCGGGGACAGGGGTTTCAGAGACCCAGTACTTC. Translating it yields CASSLAGTGVSETQYF.

Comments on this clone: In the same sample, other DNA sequences code for this CDR3. This CDR3 is CASSIRGNTEAFF. CDR3 coding DNA: TGTGCCAGTAGTATTCGGGGGAACACTGAAGCTTTCTTT. The chain uses TRBV19 and TRBJ1-1; no reliable D call. This CDR3 comprises 13 residues. Germline V CDR1 and CDR2: LNHDA, SQIVND (reference sequence). Trimming removed 3 bases from V and 1 base from J, with 6 bases in between.

This clone was found once. The chain is built from TRBV5-1 and TRBJ2-2; 7 bases align to TRBD1. This CDR3 is 16 amino acids long. V was pared by 4 bases and J by 3 bases, with 9 bases of the junction left unmatched. The germline CDR1 and CDR2 sequences are SGHRS and YFSETQ. The CDR3 here is CASSGQGGADTGELFF. CDR3 coding DNA: TGCGCCAGCAGCGGTCAAGGGGGCGCGGACACCGGGGAGCTGTTTTTT.

This chain links TRBV5-1 with TRBJ1-3; the match to TRBD1 covers 8 bases. CDR1 SGHRS and CDR2 YFSETQ come from the germline V gene. This CDR3 has 16 amino acids. Unmatched junction bases numbered 6, after V lost 1 base and J lost 3 bases. The CDR3 bases are TGCGCCAGCAGCTTGACGGGACAGGCTTTTGGAAACACCATATATTTT. This translates into CASSLTGQAFGNTIYF.

The rearrangement joins TRBV18 to TRBJ2-7; a weak D match, TRBD1 (6 bases). Trimming removed 2 bases at V and 3 bases at J, with 11 bases between. Germline V gene data show CDR1 as KGHSH and CDR2 as LQKENI. The CDR3 has 14 amino acids. The CDR3 DNA reads TGTGCCAGCTCACCAAGGGAAGGGGGCTACGAGCAGTACTTC. Translation: CASSPREGGYEQYF.

In DNA, the CDR3 is TGTGCCAGCAGCTTGGTCGGACAGGGGAGGACTGAAGCTTTCTTT. This gives the protein CASSLVGQGRTEAFF. The chain links TRBV5-6 to TRBJ1-1, with 9 positions matching TRBD1. The germline CDR1 and CDR2 sequences are SGHDT and YYEEEE. This CDR3 comprises 15 residues. V lost 0 bases, J lost 5 bases, and 5 bases stayed unmatched.

The V gene is TRBV7-2, the J gene TRBJ1-3; possible D gene TRBD1, 6 bases. Germline V gene sequence: CDR1 SGHTA, CDR2 FQGNSA. CDR3 length equals 14 residues. The V gene lost 0 bases and the J gene lost 8 bases, with 11 bases spanning the gap. CDR3 sequence reads: CASSLAHRVDTIYF. The CDR3 nucleotides are TGTGCCAGCAGCTTAGCGCACAGGGTGGACACCATATATTTT.

The chain employs TRBV9 and TRBJ2-7, with TRBD1 identical over 7 bases. Germline V lookup: CDR1 SGDLS, CDR2 YYNGEE. The CDR3 is 13 amino acids. With V trimmed by 3 bases and J by 3 bases, 3 bases remained unmatched. The CDR3 region has the DNA TGTGCCAGCAGCGCAAGACAGGGCTACGAGCAGTACTTC. Translated, it gives CASSARQGYEQYF.

The rearrangement links TRBV2 to TRBJ2-7, with D possibly matching TRBD2 (6 bases). CDR3 size: 12 residues. The V gene's germline CDR1 is SNHLY and CDR2 FYNNEI. Trimming cost V 6 bases and J 5 bases, with 11 bases left between them. The CDR3 nucleotides are TGTGCCAGCAGGGAGGGGTTCGACGAGCAGTACTTC. Its translation is CASREGFDEQYF.

This clone was found a few times. The V gene is TRBV5-8, the J gene TRBJ2-5, with 14 bases matching TRBD2. The V gene end was trimmed by 4 bases and the J gene end by 3 bases; junction bases not matched to a gene: 5. The CDR3 runs to 16 residues. Per the germline V gene, CDR1 is SGHTS and CDR2 is YDEGEE. CDR3 in amino acids: CASSLRLAGGEETQYF. For the CDR3, the DNA is TGTGCCAGCAGCCTGCGACTAGCGGGGGGGGAAGAGACCCAGTACTTC.

Here the CDR3 reads CAWSQTGNTEAFF. CDR3 DNA: TGTGCCTGGAGTCAAACGGGGAACACTGAAGCTTTCTTT. The genes are TRBV30 and TRBJ1-1, with D uncertain. The CDR3 spans 13 residues. CDR1 is GTSNPN, CDR2 SVGIG, per germline (reference sequence). V shed 2 bases and J shed 1 base, with 8 bases lying between them.

This rearrangement joins TRBV11-2 to TRBJ1-2; no firm D call. Germline assignment: CDR1 SGHAT and CDR2 FQNNGV. Between the trimmed V and J ends, which lost 5 bases and 8 bases, there was a span of 18 bases. The CDR3 consists of 14 residues. CDR3 sequence reads: CASSTPGGLEGYTF. CDR3 nucleotides: TGTGCCAGCAGCACCCCCGGCGGACTGGAGGGCTACACCTTC.